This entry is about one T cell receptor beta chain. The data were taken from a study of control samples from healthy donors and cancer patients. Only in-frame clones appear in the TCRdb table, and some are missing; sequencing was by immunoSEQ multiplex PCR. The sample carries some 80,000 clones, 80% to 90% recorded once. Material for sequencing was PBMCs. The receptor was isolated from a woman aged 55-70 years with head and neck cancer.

The CDR3 region has the DNA TGTGCCAGCAGCCCCGGGACCGCATCCTACGAGCAGTACTTC. This translates into CASSPGTASYEQYF. V usage is TRBV2 and J usage is TRBJ2-7; D assignment may be TRBD1 or TRBD2 (5 bases each). Germline values: CDR1 SNHLY, CDR2 FYNNEI. V lost 6 bases and J lost 1, with 13 bases in between. There are 14 residues in the CDR3.